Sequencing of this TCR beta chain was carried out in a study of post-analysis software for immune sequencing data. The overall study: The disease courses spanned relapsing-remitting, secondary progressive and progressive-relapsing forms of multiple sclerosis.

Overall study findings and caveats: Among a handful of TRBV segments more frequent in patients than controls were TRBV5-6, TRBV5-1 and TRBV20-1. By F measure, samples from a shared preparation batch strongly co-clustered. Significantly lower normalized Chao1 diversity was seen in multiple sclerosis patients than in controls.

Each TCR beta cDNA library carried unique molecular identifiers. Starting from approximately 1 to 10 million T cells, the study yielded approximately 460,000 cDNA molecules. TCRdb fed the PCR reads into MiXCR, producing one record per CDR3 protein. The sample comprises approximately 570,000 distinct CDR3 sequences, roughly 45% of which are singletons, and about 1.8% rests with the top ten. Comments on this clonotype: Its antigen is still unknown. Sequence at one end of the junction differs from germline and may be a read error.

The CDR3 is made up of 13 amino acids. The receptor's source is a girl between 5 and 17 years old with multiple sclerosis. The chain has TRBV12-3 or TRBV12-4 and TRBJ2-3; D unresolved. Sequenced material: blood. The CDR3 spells CASSLGGADMQYF. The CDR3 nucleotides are TGTGCCAGCAGTTTGGGCGGCGCAGATATGCAGTATTTT.